This TCR beta chain comes out of a study of spatial heterogeneity in lung cancer. This clonotype is categorized as medium-sized. Its specificity is unknown. Described time point: sample taken at primary tumor resection. Whole-study findings and limits: Counts that tracked tumor mutation counts were those of expanded intratumoral alpha and beta TCRs.

MiXCR, applied by TCRdb to the 5' RACE reads, yields one record per CDR3 protein. In the table there are a few thousand distinct CDR3 sequences, over 7.5% of which are singletons. The CDR3 sequence is 12 residues long. CDR1 LGHDT and CDR2 YNNKEL come from the germline V gene (reference sequence). The V gene lost 3 bases and the J gene lost 8 bases, with 10 bases spanning the gap. The material was lung tumor tissue, obtained at surgery. V gene TRBV3-1 combines with J gene TRBJ1-1, with D possibly matching TRBD1 (5 bases). The TCR was taken from a female donor with early-stage non-small cell lung cancer. CDR3 DNA sequence: TGTGCCAGCAGCCACACGGGACCCGAAGCTTTCTTT. Translated: CASSHTGPEAFF.